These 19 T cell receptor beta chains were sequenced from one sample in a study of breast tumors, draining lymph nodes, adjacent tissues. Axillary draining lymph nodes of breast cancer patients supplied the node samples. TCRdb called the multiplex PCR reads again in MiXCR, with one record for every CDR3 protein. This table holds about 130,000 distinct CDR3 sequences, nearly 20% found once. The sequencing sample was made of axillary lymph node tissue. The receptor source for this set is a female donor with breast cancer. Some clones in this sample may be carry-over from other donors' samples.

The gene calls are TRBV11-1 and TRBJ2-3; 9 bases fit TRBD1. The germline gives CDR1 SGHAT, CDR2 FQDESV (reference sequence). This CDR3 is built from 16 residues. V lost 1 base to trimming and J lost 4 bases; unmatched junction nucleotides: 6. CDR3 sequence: CASSLGTGVAADTQYF. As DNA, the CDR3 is TGTGCCAGCAGCTTAGGGACAGGGGTGGCGGCAGATACGCAGTATTTT.

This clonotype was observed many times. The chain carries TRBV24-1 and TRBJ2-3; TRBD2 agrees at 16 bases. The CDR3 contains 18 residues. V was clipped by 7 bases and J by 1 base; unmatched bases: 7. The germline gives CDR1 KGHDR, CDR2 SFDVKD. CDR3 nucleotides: TGTGCCACCAGCGGAGGGACTAGCGGGAGGGCAGGCACAGATACGCAGTATTTT. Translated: CATSGGTSGRAGTDTQYF.

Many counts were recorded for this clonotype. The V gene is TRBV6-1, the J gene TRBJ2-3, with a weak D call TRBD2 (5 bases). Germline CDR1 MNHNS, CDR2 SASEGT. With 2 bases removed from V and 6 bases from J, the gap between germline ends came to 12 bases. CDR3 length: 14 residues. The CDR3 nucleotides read TGTGCCAGCAGTGAACGGGGTCGACGGGATACGCAGTATTTT. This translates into CASSERGRRDTQYF.

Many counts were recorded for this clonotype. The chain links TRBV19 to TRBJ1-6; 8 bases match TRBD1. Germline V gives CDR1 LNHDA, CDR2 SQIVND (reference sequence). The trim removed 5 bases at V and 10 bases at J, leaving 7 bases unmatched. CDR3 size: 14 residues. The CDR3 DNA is TGTGCCAGTAGTCAGGACAGGGCTGGATCACCCCTCCACTTT. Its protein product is CASSQDRAGSPLHF.

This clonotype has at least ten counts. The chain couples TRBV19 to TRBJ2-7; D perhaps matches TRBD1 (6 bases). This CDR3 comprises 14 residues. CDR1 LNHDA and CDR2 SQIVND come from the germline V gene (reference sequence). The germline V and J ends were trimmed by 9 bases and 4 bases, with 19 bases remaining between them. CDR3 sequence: CASRSRTDAYEQYF. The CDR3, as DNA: TGTGCCAGCAGAAGCAGGACAGATGCTTACGAGCAGTACTTC. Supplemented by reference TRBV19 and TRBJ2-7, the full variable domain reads DGGITQSPKYLFRKEGQNVTLSCEQNLNHDAMYWYRQDPGQGLRLIYYSQIVNDFQKGDIAEGYSVSREKKESFPLTVTSAQKNPTAFYLCASRSRTDAYEQYFGPGTRLTVT.

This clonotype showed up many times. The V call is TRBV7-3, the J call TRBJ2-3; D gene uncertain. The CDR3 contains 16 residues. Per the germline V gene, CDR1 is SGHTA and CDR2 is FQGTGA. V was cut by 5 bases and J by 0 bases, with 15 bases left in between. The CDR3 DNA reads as TGTGCCAGCAGCCCAAGGATCTCTCCTAGCACAGATACGCAGTATTTT. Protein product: CASSPRISPSTDTQYF.

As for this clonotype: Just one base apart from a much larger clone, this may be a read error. Here the CDR3 DNA reads TGTGCCAGCAGTACTCAAGGGCATGAGCAGCTCTTC. This gives the protein CASSTQGHEQLF. The chain couples TRBV6-6 to TRBJ2-1; the D is unclear. The CDR3 is 12 residues long. From germline, CDR1 is MNHNY and CDR2 SVGAGI (reference sequence).

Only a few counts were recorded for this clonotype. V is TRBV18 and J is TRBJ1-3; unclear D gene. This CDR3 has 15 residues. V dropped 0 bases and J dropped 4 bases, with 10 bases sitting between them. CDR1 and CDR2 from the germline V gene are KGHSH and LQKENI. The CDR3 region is CASSPPAGFGNTIYF. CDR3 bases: TGTGCCAGCTCACCACCCGCCGGGTTCGGAAACACCATATATTTT.

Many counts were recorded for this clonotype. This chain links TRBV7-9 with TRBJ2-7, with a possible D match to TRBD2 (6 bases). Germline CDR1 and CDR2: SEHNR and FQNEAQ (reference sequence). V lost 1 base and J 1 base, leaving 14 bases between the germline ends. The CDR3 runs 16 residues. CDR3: CASSLGGEMGSYEQYF. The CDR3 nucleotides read TGTGCCAGCAGCTTAGGGGGGGAGATGGGTTCCTACGAGCAGTACTTC.

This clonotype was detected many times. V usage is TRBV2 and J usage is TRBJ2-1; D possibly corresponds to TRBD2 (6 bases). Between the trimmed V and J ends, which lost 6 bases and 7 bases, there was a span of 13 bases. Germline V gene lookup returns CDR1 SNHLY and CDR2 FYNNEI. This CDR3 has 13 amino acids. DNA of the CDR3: TGTGCCAGCAGGAACGGTGGGAGGAATGAGCAGTTCTTC. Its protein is CASRNGGRNEQFF.

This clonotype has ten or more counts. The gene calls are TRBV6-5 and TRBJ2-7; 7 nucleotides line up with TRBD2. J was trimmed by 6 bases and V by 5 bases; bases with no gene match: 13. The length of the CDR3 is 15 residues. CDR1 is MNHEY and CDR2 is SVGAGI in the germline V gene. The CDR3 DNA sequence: TGTGCCAGCAGTCCCTGGGGTAGCGGGTCGCCCGAGCAGTACTTC. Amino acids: CASSPWGSGSPEQYF.

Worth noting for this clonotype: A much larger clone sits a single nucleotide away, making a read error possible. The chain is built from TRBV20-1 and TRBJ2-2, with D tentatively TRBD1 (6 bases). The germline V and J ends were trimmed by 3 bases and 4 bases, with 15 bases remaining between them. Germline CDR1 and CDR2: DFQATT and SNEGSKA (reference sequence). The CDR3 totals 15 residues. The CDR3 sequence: CSARETGTITGELFF. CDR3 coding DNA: TGCAGTGCTAGGGAAACAGGGACGATCACCGGGGAGCTGTTTTTT.

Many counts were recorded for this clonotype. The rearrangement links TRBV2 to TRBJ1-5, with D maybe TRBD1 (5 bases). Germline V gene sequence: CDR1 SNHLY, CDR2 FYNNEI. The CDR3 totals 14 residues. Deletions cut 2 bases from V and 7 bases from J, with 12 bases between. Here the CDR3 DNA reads TGTGCCAGCAGTGAATCCGCAGGGTACCAGCCCCAGCATTTT. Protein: CASSESAGYQPQHF.

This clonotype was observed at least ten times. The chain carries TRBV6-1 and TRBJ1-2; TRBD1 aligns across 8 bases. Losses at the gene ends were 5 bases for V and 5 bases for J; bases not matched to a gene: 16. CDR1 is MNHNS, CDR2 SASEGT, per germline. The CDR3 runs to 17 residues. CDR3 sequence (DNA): TGTGCCAGCAGTTACCACCGGGACAGGTCTTCTTTTTATGGCTACACCTTC. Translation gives CASSYHRDRSSFYGYTF.

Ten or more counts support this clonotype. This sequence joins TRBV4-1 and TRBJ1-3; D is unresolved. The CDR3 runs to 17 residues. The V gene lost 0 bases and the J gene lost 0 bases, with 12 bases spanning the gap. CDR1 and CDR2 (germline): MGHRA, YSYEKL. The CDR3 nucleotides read TGCGCCAGCAGCCAAGAATTCGGGATTCCCTCTGGAAACACCATATATTTT. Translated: CASSQEFGIPSGNTIYF.

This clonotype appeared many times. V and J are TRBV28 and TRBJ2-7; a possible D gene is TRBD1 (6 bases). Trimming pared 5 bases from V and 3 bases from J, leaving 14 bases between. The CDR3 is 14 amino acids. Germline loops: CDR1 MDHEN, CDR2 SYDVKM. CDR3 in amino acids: CASSGGHNGYEQYF. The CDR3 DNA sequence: TGTGCCAGCAGTGGGGGACATAACGGCTACGAGCAGTACTTC.

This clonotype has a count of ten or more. CDR3 in DNA: TGTGCCAGCTGGGACGCCAGGGACACCGGGGAGCTGTTTTTT. It translates to CASWDARDTGELFF. The chain couples TRBV27 to TRBJ2-2, with D perhaps assigned TRBD1 or TRBD2 (5 bases each). The CDR3 loop spans 14 amino acids. Germline assignment: CDR1 MNHEY and CDR2 SMNVEV (reference sequence). V was shortened by 8 bases and J by 3 bases, with 13 bases between the two germline ends.

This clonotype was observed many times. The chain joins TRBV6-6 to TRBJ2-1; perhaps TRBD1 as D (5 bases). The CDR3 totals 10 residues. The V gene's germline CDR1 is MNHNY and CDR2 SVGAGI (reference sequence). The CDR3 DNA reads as TGTGGGGCAGGGAAAAATGAGCAGTTCTTC. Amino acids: CGAGKNEQFF.

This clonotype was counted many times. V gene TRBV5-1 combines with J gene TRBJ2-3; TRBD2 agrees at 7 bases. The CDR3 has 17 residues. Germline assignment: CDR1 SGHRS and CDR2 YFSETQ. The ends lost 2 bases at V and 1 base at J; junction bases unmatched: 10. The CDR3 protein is CASSFRSRDYGTDTQYF. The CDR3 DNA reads TGCGCCAGCAGCTTTCGCAGCCGGGACTATGGCACAGATACGCAGTATTTT.